Following are 19 T cell receptor beta chains from one sample sequenced in a study of cytotoxic CD8 clonotypes in ibrutinib-treated CLL. TCRdb keeps only in-frame clones here, not all; method: immunoSEQ multiplex PCR. The table records about 130,000 clones, 60% to 85% of them present only once. Source: PBMCs, taken after 24 months of ibrutinib treatment. Source of these receptors: a human donor with chronic lymphocytic leukemia.

This clone was recorded many times. The V gene is TRBV9, the J gene TRBJ2-3; D may be TRBD2 (6 bases). The V end was cut by 4 bases, the J end by 2 bases, with 14 bases between. CDR1 is SGDLS and CDR2 is YYNGEE in the germline V gene. CDR3 length: 15 residues. The CDR3 DNA is TGTGCCAGCAGCCTATCGGACTACTACACAGATACGCAGTATTTT. This encodes CASSLSDYYTDTQYF. The whole variable domain, filled in from reference TRBV9 and TRBJ2-3, reads DSGVTQTPKHLITATGQRVTLRCSPRSGDLSVYWYQQSLDQGLQFLIQYYNGEERAKGNILERFSAQQFPDLHSELNLSSLELGDSALYFCASSLSDYYTDTQYFGPGTRLTVL.

A single count supports this clone. V usage is TRBV6-1 and J usage is TRBJ1-2; tentatively, D is TRBD1 (5 bases). The CDR3 sequence is 13 residues long. The germline V and J ends were trimmed by 1 base and 5 bases, with 8 bases remaining between them. From germline, CDR1 is MNHNS and CDR2 SASEGT. In nucleotides, the CDR3 is TGTGCCAGCAGTGAAGTAAGGGGATATGGCTACACCTTC. Translated, it gives CASSEVRGYGYTF.

This clone was found a few times. V gene TRBV27 combines with J gene TRBJ1-5; D is unresolved. CDR3 size: 15 residues. The V and J ends lost 2 bases and 2 bases respectively, with 10 bases between them. The germline gives CDR1 MNHEY, CDR2 SMNVEV (reference sequence). The DNA for the CDR3 is TGTGCCAGCAGTTTAACCCCGGACGGCAATCAGCCCCAGCATTTT. Translation: CASSLTPDGNQPQHF.

This clone came up once. V gene TRBV12-5 combines with J gene TRBJ2-3; D uncertain. The V gene's germline CDR1 is LGHNT and CDR2 FRNRAP. Trimming removed 2 bases at V and 6 bases at J, with 9 bases between. CDR3 length: 13 amino acids. The DNA for the CDR3 is TGTGCTAGTGGTTTGTTCCCGGCCGATACGCAGTATTTT. Translating gives CASGLFPADTQYF.

The chain joins TRBV6-5 to TRBJ2-7, with D perhaps matching TRBD2 (6 bases). Trimming shortened V by 5 bases and J by 3 bases, and 14 bases separated the two germline ends. The CDR3 has 14 residues. From germline, CDR1 is MNHEY and CDR2 SVGAGI. The CDR3 loop reads CASSIGGANYEQYF. DNA of the CDR3: TGTGCCAGCAGTATCGGGGGTGCCAACTACGAGCAGTACTTC.

This chain joins TRBV27 and TRBJ1-1; D gene ambiguous. The V gene lost 6 bases and the J gene lost 1 base, with 12 bases spanning the gap. CDR1 is MNHEY, CDR2 SMNVEV, per germline (reference sequence). The CDR3 has 14 amino acids. The CDR3 sequence is CASSLRAGNTEAFF. In DNA, the CDR3 is TGTGCCAGCAGCCTCCGGGCGGGGAACACTGAAGCTTTCTTT.

The genes are TRBV10-3 and TRBJ2-3; TRBD2 is a possible D gene (6 bases). CDR1 is ENHRY and CDR2 is SYGVKD in the germline V gene. Trimming removed 7 bases from V and 6 bases from J, with 11 bases in between. The CDR3 consists of 12 residues. The CDR3 loop reads CAITQGGDTQYF. CDR3 DNA sequence: TGTGCCATCACCCAGGGAGGCGATACGCAGTATTTT.

Only a few counts were recorded for this clone. The gene calls are TRBV19 and TRBJ1-4, with a possible D match to TRBD1 (5 bases). Germline V gene data show CDR1 as LNHDA and CDR2 as SQIVND (reference sequence). This CDR3 spans 15 amino acids. Trimming pared 5 bases from V and 5 bases from J, leaving 15 bases between. Here the CDR3 reads CASSWAGARNEKLFF. The DNA of the CDR3 is TGTGCCAGTAGTTGGGCCGGGGCCCGAAATGAAAAACTGTTTTTT.

J is TRBJ2-1 and V is TRBV6-5; D perhaps matches TRBD2 (6 bases). Trimming cost V 6 bases and J 7 bases, with 19 bases left between them. The CDR3 covers 15 residues. Germline loops: CDR1 MNHEY, CDR2 SVGAGI. CDR3 protein: CASSRSGTPWNEQFF. The CDR3 DNA reads TGTGCCAGCAGCCGCTCCGGGACTCCCTGGAATGAGCAGTTCTTC.

Only a few counts were recorded for this clone. The gene calls are TRBV2 and TRBJ2-1; TRBD1 aligns across 7 bases. Germline trimming cut 0 bases from V and 5 bases from J; bases unmatched to any gene: 4. The germline gives CDR1 SNHLY, CDR2 FYNNEI. The CDR3 totals 15 residues. The DNA of the CDR3 is TGTGCCAGCAGTGAAGCCCTGGGACAGCACAATGAGCAGTTCTTC. Residues: CASSEALGQHNEQFF.

The V and J genes are TRBV21-1 and TRBJ2-2. TRBV21-1 is deemed a pseudogene. The CDR3 runs to 14 residues. This chain's CDR3 is CASSPPLETGELFF. CDR3 sequence (DNA): TGTGCCAGCAGCCCCCCTCTGGAAACCGGGGAGCTGTTTTTT.

The rearrangement uses TRBV11-3 and TRBJ2-2; D may be TRBD1 (6 bases). The CDR3 contains 15 residues. V dropped 4 bases and J dropped 3 bases, with 12 bases sitting between them. CDR1 SGHNT and CDR2 YENEEA come from the germline V gene. The CDR3 DNA reads as TGTGCCAGCAGCTCCGGAAGGGGGTACACCGGGGAGCTGTTTTTT. It yields the protein CASSSGRGYTGELFF.

The chain links TRBV7-2 to TRBJ2-7; 10 positions agree with TRBD2. Germline V gives CDR1 SGHTA, CDR2 FQGNSA. This CDR3 has 13 amino acids. With 5 bases clipped from V and 7 bases from J, the junction kept 5 bases outside the gene matches. The CDR3 DNA is TGTGCCAGCAGCAGAGCGGGAGGGGATGAGCAGTACTTC. Amino acids: CASSRAGGDEQYF.

V gene TRBV5-1 combines with J gene TRBJ2-7, with D hard to call. The CDR3 length is 15 residues. Germline CDR1 reads SGHRS; CDR2 reads YFSETQ. The V gene lost 0 bases and the J gene lost 0 bases, with 10 bases spanning the gap. CDR3 in amino acids: CASSLARTLSYEQYF. The CDR3 DNA sequence: TGCGCCAGCAGCTTGGCGAGGACCCTCTCCTACGAGCAGTACTTC. Filled out from reference TRBV5-1 and TRBJ2-7, the complete variable domain reads KAGVTQTPRYLIKTRGQQVTLSCSPISGHRSVSWYQQTPGQGLQFLFEYFSETQRNKGNFPGRFSGRQFSNSRSEMNVSTLELGDSALYLCASSLARTLSYEQYFGPGTRLTVT.

This rearrangement joins TRBV15 to TRBJ2-1; 11 nucleotides align to TRBD2. CDR3 length: 16 residues. The germline gives CDR1 LNHNV, CDR2 YYDKDF (reference sequence). Germline trimming cut 5 bases from V and 2 bases from J; bases unmatched to any gene: 5. Here the CDR3 DNA reads TGTGCCACCAGCGCCCCGGGACTAGCGGCCTACAATGAGCAGTTCTTC. Residues: CATSAPGLAAYNEQFF.

The chain recombines TRBV5-4 with TRBJ1-6, with 8 bases that match TRBD1. Germline-derived CDR1 and CDR2 are SGHNT and YYREEE (reference sequence). J gave up 4 bases and V 0 bases, and 6 bases lay outside the gene matches. The CDR3 covers 17 residues. As DNA, the CDR3 is TGTGCCAGCAGCTTGGGGGGAGGGGACAGGTATAATTCACCCCTCCACTTT. Its translation is CASSLGGGDRYNSPLHF.

The rearrangement links TRBV21-1 to TRBJ1-5. TRBV21-1 is a recognized pseudogene. The CDR3 covers 12 residues. CDR3 residues: CASSSLARDQHF. Written as DNA, the CDR3 is TGTGCCAGCAGCTCCCTCGCCCGGGACCAGCATTTT.

The CDR3 protein is CASSSLGRQETQYF. CDR3 sequence (DNA): TGTGCCAGCAGTTCCCTCGGAAGACAAGAGACCCAGTACTTC. V and J are TRBV6-5 and TRBJ2-5; D gene ambiguous. CDR3 length: 14 amino acids. Trimming left V 4 bases short and J 2 bases short, with 11 bases between. The germline CDR1 and CDR2 sequences are MNHEY and SVGAGI.

This clone appeared a single time. V is TRBV28 and J is TRBJ2-7; 12 nucleotides agree with TRBD1. Per germline, CDR1 MDHEN and CDR2 SYDVKM. CDR3 length: 15 amino acids. V lost 5 bases, J lost 6 bases, and 8 bases stayed unmatched. In DNA, the CDR3 is TGTGCCAGCAGTCCCCCCGGGACAGGGGGCGGCGAGCAGTACTTC. Translated: CASSPPGTGGGEQYF.